The 21 T cell receptor beta chains listed next were all sequenced from one sample in a study of human T cells and chemical hapten exposure. Using its own MiXCR run on the RACE reads, TCRdb lists one record per CDR3 protein. The sample consists of about 120,000 distinct CDR3 sequences, around an eighth of them appearing once. As to time point: pre-sensitization, week 0. Indicated treatment: therapeutic diphenylcyclopropenone sensitization with weekly scalp DPC. Sequenced here: whole blood, sampled in connection with sensitization to the hapten diphenylcyclopropenone (DPC). Receptors were obtained from a woman between 18 and 30 years old with alopecia areata. Some clones in this sample may be carry-over from other donors' samples.

The chain has TRBV11-2 and TRBJ2-1; 7 positions match TRBD1. The CDR3 totals 16 residues. V trimming: 1 base; J trimming: 6 bases; junction bases outside the gene matches: 9. Per germline, CDR1 SGHAT and CDR2 FQNNGV. In DNA, the CDR3 is TGTGCCAGCAGCTTAGCCTTTCGGCGACAGGGCAATGAGCAGTTCTTC. As protein: CASSLAFRRQGNEQFF. Variable domain in full (rest from reference TRBV11-2 and TRBJ2-1): EAGVAQSPRYKIIEKRQSVAFWCNPISGHATLYWYQQILGQGPKLLIQFQNNGVVDDSQLPKDRFSAERLKGVDSTLKIQPAKLEDSAVYLCASSLAFRRQGNEQFFGPGTRLTVL.

As to this clonotype: Just one base apart from a much larger clone, this may be a read error. The CDR3 coding sequence is TGTGCCAACAGTCCGTATCGACAGGGGCACACAGATACGCAGTATTTT. Its translation: CANSPYRQGHTDTQYF. This rearrangement joins TRBV12-3 or TRBV12-4 to TRBJ2-3, with 8 bases that match TRBD1. This CDR3 region has 16 residues.

The chain recombines TRBV27 with TRBJ2-7, with 8 bases fitting TRBD2. The trim removed 6 bases at V and 6 bases at J, leaving 7 bases unmatched. The CDR3 covers 13 residues. Germline-derived CDR1 and CDR2 are MNHEY and SMNVEV (reference sequence). CDR3 loop: CASSRRGAVEQYF. The CDR3 coding sequence is TGTGCCAGCAGCCGGCGGGGGGCGGTCGAGCAGTACTTC.

This chain links TRBV18 with TRBJ1-4, with 9 bases that match TRBD1. This CDR3 region has 20 residues. Trimming took 6 bases from V and 6 from J; bases not matched to a gene: 23. Germline lookup yields CDR1 KGHSH and CDR2 LQKENI. As DNA, the CDR3 is TGTGCCAGCTCGGAAAACCGGGACAGGGTCAGCCAGGCCAGTGATGAAAAACTGTTTTTT. This encodes CASSENRDRVSQASDEKLFF.

This clonotype was found many times. The J gene is TRBJ2-1, the V gene TRBV20-1, with 8 bases matching TRBD2. The CDR3 covers 16 residues. The V segment lost 1 base and the J segment 4 bases; nucleotides outside the gene matches: 9. Per the germline V gene, CDR1 is DFQATT and CDR2 is SNEGSKA (reference sequence). The CDR3 region has the DNA TGCAGTGCTAGAGTAGAGCGGGGGTCATCTTACAATGAGCAGTTCTTC. Residues: CSARVERGSSYNEQFF.

This clonotype was seen ten or more times. The V call is TRBV6-1, the J call TRBJ2-7, with D perhaps TRBD1 or TRBD2 (6 bases each). Trimming took 10 bases from V and 5 from J, leaving 15 bases between them. The CDR3 runs to 12 residues. In germline, CDR1 is MNHNS, CDR2 SASEGT. The CDR3 sequence: CATTGGRDEQYF. CDR3 DNA: TGTGCCACTACTGGGGGGCGAGACGAGCAGTACTTC.

The chain combines TRBV13 with TRBJ1-5; D gene unclear. The CDR3 consists of 15 residues. V lost 0 bases and J lost 1, with 7 bases in between. Germline CDR1 PRHDT, CDR2 FYEKMQ (reference sequence). CDR3 coding DNA: TGTGCCAGCAGCTTAGGGATTAGGAGCAATCAGCCCCAGCATTTT. Protein product: CASSLGIRSNQPQHF.

This clonotype came up once. The junction and the germline gene differ at one end; a read error may be behind it. Written as DNA, the CDR3 is TGCGCCAGCAGCTTGGCCTCGACAGGCCTTAACACTGCAGCTTTCTTT. This translates into CASSLASTGLNTAAFF. The chain has TRBV5-1 and TRBJ1-1; possibly TRBD1 for D (6 bases). In germline, CDR1 is SGHRS, CDR2 YFSETQ. The length of the CDR3 is 16 residues.

In its sample, this clonotype was seen many times. The chain links TRBV7-3 to TRBJ2-3; D might be TRBD2 (7 bases). Per the germline V gene, CDR1 is SGHTA and CDR2 is FQGTGA. The CDR3 has 16 amino acids. Trimming removed 5 bases from V and 4 bases from J, with 19 bases in between. The CDR3 DNA reads TGTGCCAGCAGCCTAAAGGGGGAGGGTGCGCCAGATACGCAGTATTTT. Translated, it gives CASSLKGEGAPDTQYF.

The chain joins TRBV3-1 to TRBJ2-7; the D gene is possibly TRBD2 (6 bases). In germline, CDR1 is LGHDT, CDR2 YNNKEL (reference sequence). The CDR3 covers 14 residues. V lost 4 bases and J 3 bases, leaving 13 bases between the germline ends. CDR3 sequence: CASSLGTLNYEQYF. CDR3 in DNA: TGTGCCAGCAGCCTAGGGACTCTGAACTACGAGCAGTACTTC.

This clonotype appeared a few times. The chain couples TRBV12-3 or TRBV12-4 to TRBJ1-1, with a possible D match to TRBD1 (5 bases). The V and J ends lost 7 bases and 7 bases respectively, with 13 bases between them. This CDR3 is built from 12 residues. The CDR3 loop is CASTLAGIEAFF. In DNA, the CDR3 is TGTGCCAGCACCCTAGCAGGGATTGAAGCTTTCTTT.

This clonotype came up many times. The chain recombines TRBV5-1 with TRBJ2-3, with a possible D match to TRBD2 (5 bases). The CDR3 sequence is 15 residues long. Germline V gene lookup returns CDR1 SGHRS and CDR2 YFSETQ. Trimming cost V 3 bases and J 0 bases, with 11 bases left between them. The CDR3 spells CASSSRTGSTDTQYF. The CDR3 DNA is TGCGCCAGCAGCTCCCGGACGGGAAGCACAGATACGCAGTATTTT.

The V and J genes are TRBV6-1 and TRBJ2-2; TRBD2 aligns across 8 bases. Germline lookup yields CDR1 MNHNS and CDR2 SASEGT. Trimming at V came to 3 bases and at J to 9 bases, leaving 9 bases not matched to a gene. This CDR3 is 15 amino acids long. CDR3 protein: CASSDPGAGGRELFF. The CDR3, as DNA: TGTGCCAGCAGTGACCCCGGGGCGGGGGGCAGGGAGCTGTTTTTT.

The chain recombines TRBV9 with TRBJ2-3, with a possible D match to TRBD2 (5 bases). The CDR3 loop spans 15 amino acids. Trimming stripped 4 bases from V and 1 base from J, with 13 bases between. CDR1 is SGDLS, CDR2 YYNGEE, per germline. The CDR3 region has the DNA TGTGCCAGCAGCCCCCGCGGGCACGGCACAGATACGCAGTATTTT. Encoded protein: CASSPRGHGTDTQYF.

This clonotype was picked up a small number of times. V usage is TRBV4-3 and J usage is TRBJ2-2; D call uncertain. Germline values: CDR1 LGHNA, CDR2 YSLEER. V lost 1 base to trimming and J lost 6 bases, with 12 bases between them. This CDR3 has 15 residues. This CDR3 is CASSQALKRPGELFF. CDR3 nucleotides: TGCGCCAGCAGCCAAGCTCTTAAGAGGCCCGGGGAGCTGTTTTTT.

The chain recombines TRBV29-1 with TRBJ2-7; D is possibly TRBD1 (6 bases). Germline lookup yields CDR1 SQVTM and CDR2 ANQGSEA. This CDR3 has 12 amino acids. The V gene lost 6 bases and the J gene lost 5 bases, with 14 bases spanning the gap. The CDR3 protein is CSVMPRDNEQYF. The CDR3 bases are TGCAGCGTCATGCCCCGGGACAACGAGCAGTACTTC.

The chain carries TRBV5-1 and TRBJ2-7; 9 bases agree with TRBD1. The CDR3 has 16 residues. V dropped 0 bases and J dropped 6; count of bases not matched to a gene: 10. Germline CDR1 is SGHRS and CDR2 is YFSETQ. CDR3 coding DNA: TGCGCCAGCAGCTTGGGGCGGACAGGGGACTTGGGCGAGCAGTACTTC. Its translation: CASSLGRTGDLGEQYF.

This clonotype was seen at least ten times. The chain has TRBV18 and TRBJ1-1, with 8 bases that match TRBD1. Germline CDR1 KGHSH, CDR2 LQKENI. V was clipped by 8 bases and J by 1 base; unmatched bases: 6. The CDR3 is 14 amino acids. This chain's CDR3 is CASSPGQGNTEAFF. CDR3 nucleotides: TGTGCCAGCAGCCCTGGACAGGGGAACACTGAAGCTTTCTTT.

In its sample, this clonotype was seen a few times. V usage is TRBV6-1 and J usage is TRBJ1-5; TRBD1 might be the D (5 bases). The V gene lost 4 bases and the J gene lost 0 bases, with 10 bases spanning the gap. Germline V gives CDR1 MNHNS, CDR2 SASEGT. The CDR3 contains 15 residues. In DNA form, the CDR3 reads TGTGCCAGCAGTGCCAGGGACGGTAGCAATCAGCCCCAGCATTTT. Its translation: CASSARDGSNQPQHF.

This clonotype was counted a few times. The V call is TRBV6-5, the J call TRBJ2-6, with D uncertain. Trimming removed 4 bases at V and 2 bases at J, with 9 bases between. There are 15 residues in the CDR3. Germline V gene sequence: CDR1 MNHEY, CDR2 SVGAGI. As DNA, the CDR3 is TGTGCCAGCAGTTCACGAGAGGCTGGGGCCAACGTCCTGACTTTC. The encoded protein is CASSSREAGANVLTF.

V gene TRBV19 combines with J gene TRBJ2-3; 7 bases are a match to TRBD1. Trimming took 9 bases from V and 2 from J; bases not matched to a gene: 14. The CDR3 is 16 residues long. Per germline, CDR1 LNHDA and CDR2 SQIVND (reference sequence). The CDR3 DNA reads TGTGCCAGCAAAGACAGGGATCTTACAAACACAGATACGCAGTATTTT. Protein: CASKDRDLTNTDTQYF.